This T cell receptor (beta chain) was recovered during a study of Ad26.COV2.S vaccination and SARS-CoV-2 variants. Clones were read by immunoSEQ multiplex PCR, and TCRdb kept only the in-frame ones, dropping some. The sample holds about 350,000 clones, approximately 90% seen once. The sample's treatment: around 19 received Ad26.COV2.S at low or high dose, single or two shots; about five received placebo; per-sample allocation not given. At day 63 after the first vaccine or placebo injection, samples were drawn. V lost 7 bases and J lost 5, with 15 bases in between. CDR1 and CDR2 (germline): MNHEY, SMNVEV (reference sequence). The CDR3 extends over 14 amino acids.

This specimen consisted of peripheral blood, obtained in a trial of Ad26.COV2.S vaccine versus placebo. This TCR was sampled from a person between 18 and 65 years old who received the Ad26.COV2.S COVID-19 vaccine or a placebo. The rearrangement links TRBV27 to TRBJ2-1; possibly TRBD1 for D (8 bases). The CDR3 DNA follows: TGTGCCAGCACCTGGACAGGGAGGGACAATGAGCAGTTCTTC. Protein: CASTWTGRDNEQFF.